This entry features one T cell receptor beta chain sequence. One end of the junction is discordant with germline, which a read error may explain. TCRdb processed the RT-PCR reads anew with MiXCR; each CDR3 protein has one entry. Among some 200,000 distinct CDR3 sequences, 41% were seen once, and the ten largest hold 33%. These data originate in a study of patients and donors after allogeneic stem cell transplantation. In germline, CDR1 is MNHEY, CDR2 SVGEGT. The CDR3 spans 14 residues. Sequencing was carried out using blood, either unsorted or a sorted T cell fraction (not recorded which). The V gene is TRBV6-2 or TRBV6-3, the J gene TRBJ2-5, with D hard to call. The receptor was isolated from a human donor who was either an allogeneic HSCT recipient or a stem cell or donor lymphocyte infusion donor (not recorded which). It is not recorded whose cells these are; they may come from a transplant donor. The CDR3 sequence: CASSHSLLQETQYF. The CDR3 DNA reads as TGTGCCAGCAGTCACTCTTTGCTCCAAGAGACCCAGTACTTC.